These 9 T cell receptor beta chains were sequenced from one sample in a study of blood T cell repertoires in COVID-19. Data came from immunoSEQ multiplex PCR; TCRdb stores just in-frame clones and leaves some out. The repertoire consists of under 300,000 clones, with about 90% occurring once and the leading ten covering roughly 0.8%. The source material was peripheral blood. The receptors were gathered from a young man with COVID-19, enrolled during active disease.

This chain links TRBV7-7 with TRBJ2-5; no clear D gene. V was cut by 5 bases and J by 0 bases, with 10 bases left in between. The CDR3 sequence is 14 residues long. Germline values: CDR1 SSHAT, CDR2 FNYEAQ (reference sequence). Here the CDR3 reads CASSPLKYQETQYF. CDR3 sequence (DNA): TGTGCCAGCAGCCCACTCAAATACCAAGAGACCCAGTACTTC.

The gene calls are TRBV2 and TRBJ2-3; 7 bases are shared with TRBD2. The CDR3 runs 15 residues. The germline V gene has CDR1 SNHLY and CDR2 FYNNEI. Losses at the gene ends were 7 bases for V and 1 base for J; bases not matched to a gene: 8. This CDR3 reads CASNPQGGGTDTQYF. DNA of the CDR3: TGTGCCAGCAACCCGCAGGGAGGGGGCACAGATACGCAGTATTTT. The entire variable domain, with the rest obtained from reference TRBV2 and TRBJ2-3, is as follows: EPEVTQTPSHQVTQMGQEVILRCVPISNHLYFYWYRQILGQKVEFLVSFYNNEISEKSEIFDDQFSVERPDGSNFTLKIRSTKLEDSAMYFCASNPQGGGTDTQYFGPGTRLTVL.

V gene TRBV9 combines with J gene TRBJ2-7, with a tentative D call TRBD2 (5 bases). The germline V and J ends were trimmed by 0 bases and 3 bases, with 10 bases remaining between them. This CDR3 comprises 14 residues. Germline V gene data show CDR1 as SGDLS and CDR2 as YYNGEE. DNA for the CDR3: TGTGCCAGCAGCGTAGCCCCCGGAGGCTACGAGCAGTACTTC. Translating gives CASSVAPGGYEQYF.

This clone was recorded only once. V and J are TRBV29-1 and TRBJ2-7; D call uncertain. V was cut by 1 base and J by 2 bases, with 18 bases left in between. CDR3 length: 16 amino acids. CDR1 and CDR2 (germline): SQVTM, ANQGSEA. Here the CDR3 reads CSVEVPEHRTPYEQYF. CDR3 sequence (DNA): TGCAGCGTTGAAGTCCCCGAACACAGAACCCCCTACGAGCAGTACTTC.

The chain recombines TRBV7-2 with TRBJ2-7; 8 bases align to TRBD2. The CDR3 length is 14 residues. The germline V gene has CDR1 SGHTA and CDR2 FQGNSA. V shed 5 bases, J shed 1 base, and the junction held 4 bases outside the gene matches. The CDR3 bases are TGTGCCAGCAGCCGGGGCGGGGGGTCCTACGAGCAGTACTTC. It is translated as CASSRGGGSYEQYF.

The CDR3 DNA is TGTGCCAGCAGCCAACAGAAACGTCAGCCCCAGCATTTT. Protein: CASSQQKRQPQHF. The genes are TRBV5-6 and TRBJ1-5; no firm D call. The V and J ends lost 4 bases and 6 bases respectively, with 11 bases between them. Germline V CDR1 and CDR2: SGHDT, YYEEEE. The CDR3 extends over 13 amino acids. The variable domain in full, completed from reference TRBV5-6 and TRBJ1-5, reads DAGVTQSPTHLIKTRGQQVTLRCSPKSGHDTVSWYQQALGQGPQFIFQYYEEEERQRGNFPDRFSGHQFPNYSSELNVNALLLGDSALYLCASSQQKRQPQHFGDGTRLSIL.

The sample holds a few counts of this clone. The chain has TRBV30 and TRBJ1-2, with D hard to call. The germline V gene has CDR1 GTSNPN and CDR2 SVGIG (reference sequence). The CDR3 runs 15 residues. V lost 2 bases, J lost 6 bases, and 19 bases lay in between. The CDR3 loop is CAWSLSLNRGDGYTF. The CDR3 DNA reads TGTGCCTGGAGTTTATCACTGAATCGGGGAGATGGCTACACCTTC.

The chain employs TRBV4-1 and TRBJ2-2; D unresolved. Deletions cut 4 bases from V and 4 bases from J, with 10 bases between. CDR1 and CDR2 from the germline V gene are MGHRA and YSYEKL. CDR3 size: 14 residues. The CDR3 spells CASSLLESTGELFF. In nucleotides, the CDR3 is TGCGCCAGCAGCCTCCTGGAGAGCACCGGGGAGCTGTTTTTT.

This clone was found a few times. CDR3 DNA sequence: TGTGCCAGCTCATCAATCAACACTGAAGCTTTCTTT. This translates into CASSSINTEAFF. The chain has TRBV18 and TRBJ1-1; no clear D. CDR1 and CDR2 from the germline V gene are KGHSH and LQKENI. The V end was cut by 5 bases, the J end by 2 bases, with 6 bases between. This CDR3 region has 12 residues.